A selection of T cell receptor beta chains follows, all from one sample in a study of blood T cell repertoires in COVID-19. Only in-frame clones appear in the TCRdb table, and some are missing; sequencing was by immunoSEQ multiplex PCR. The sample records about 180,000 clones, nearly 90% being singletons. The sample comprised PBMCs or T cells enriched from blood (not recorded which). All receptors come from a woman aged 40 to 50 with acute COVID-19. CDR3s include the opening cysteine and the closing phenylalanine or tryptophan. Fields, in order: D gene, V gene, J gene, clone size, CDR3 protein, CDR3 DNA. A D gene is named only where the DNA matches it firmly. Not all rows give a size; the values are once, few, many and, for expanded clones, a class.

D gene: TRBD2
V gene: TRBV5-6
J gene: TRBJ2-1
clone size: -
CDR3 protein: CASSSRVRVLAGGEQFF
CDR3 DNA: TGTGCCAGCAGCTCCAGGGTTAGGGTTCTAGCGGGAGGAGAGCAGTTCTTC

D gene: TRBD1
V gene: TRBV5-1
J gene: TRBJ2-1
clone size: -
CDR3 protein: CASSLDGQGDLYEQFF
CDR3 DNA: TGCGCCAGCAGCTTGGATGGACAGGGGGATCTCTATGAGCAGTTCTTC

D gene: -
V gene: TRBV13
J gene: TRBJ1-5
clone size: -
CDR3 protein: CASSLGAQPQHF
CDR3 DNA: TGTGCCAGCAGTTTAGGAGCACAGCCCCAGCATTTT

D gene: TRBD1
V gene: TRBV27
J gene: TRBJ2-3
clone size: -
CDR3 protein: CASRITGGRADTQYF
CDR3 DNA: TGTGCCAGCAGAATCACAGGGGGCAGGGCAGATACGCAGTATTTT

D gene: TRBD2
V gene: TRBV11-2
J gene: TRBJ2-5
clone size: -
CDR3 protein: CASSSPYRLAGDQETQYF
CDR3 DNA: TGTGCCAGCAGCTCCCCTTACCGACTAGCGGGAGACCAAGAGACCCAGTACTTC

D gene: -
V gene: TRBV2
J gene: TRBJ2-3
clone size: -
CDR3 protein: CASSEDQGIDTQYF
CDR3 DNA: TGTGCCAGCAGTGAAGACCAGGGTATTGATACGCAGTATTTT

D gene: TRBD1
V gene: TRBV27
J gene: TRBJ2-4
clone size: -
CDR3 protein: CASAKLDRGAKNIQYF
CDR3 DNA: TGTGCCAGCGCCAAACTGGACAGGGGAGCCAAAAACATTCAGTACTTC

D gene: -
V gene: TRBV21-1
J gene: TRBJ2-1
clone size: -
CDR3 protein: CASRPRLDEQFF
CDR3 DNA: TGTGCCAGCAGGCCTAGGCTCGATGAGCAGTTCTTC

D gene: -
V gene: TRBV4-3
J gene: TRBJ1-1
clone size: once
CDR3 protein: CASSQVWGRGEAFF
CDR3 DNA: TGCGCCAGCAGCCAAGTTTGGGGTAGGGGTGAAGCTTTCTTT

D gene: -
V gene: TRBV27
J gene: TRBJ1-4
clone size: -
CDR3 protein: CASSPTAKPLAKLFF
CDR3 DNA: TGTGCCAGCAGTCCTACGGCGAAGCCTTTAGCAAAACTGTTTTTT

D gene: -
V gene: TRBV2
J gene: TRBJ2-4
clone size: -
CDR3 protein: CASSVDSPNAKNIQYF
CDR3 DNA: TGTGCCAGCAGCGTAGACAGTCCTAACGCCAAAAACATTCAGTACTTC

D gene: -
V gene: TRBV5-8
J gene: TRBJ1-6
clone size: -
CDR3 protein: CASSLELGLSYNSPLHF
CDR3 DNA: TGTGCCAGCAGCTTGGAGTTGGGCCTCTCCTATAATTCACCCCTCCACTTT

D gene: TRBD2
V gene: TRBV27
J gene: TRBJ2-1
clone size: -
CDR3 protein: CASSLRRLAGGAYNEQFF
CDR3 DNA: TGTGCCAGCAGTCTCCGACGACTAGCGGGGGGCGCGTACAATGAGCAGTTCTTC

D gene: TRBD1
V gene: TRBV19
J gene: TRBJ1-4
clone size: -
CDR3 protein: CASSTPRGLGEKLFF
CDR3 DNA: TGTGCCAGTAGCACCCCTAGGGGGCTTGGTGAAAAACTGTTTTTT

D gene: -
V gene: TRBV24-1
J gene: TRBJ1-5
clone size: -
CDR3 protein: CATSDGQSNQPQHF
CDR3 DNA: TGTGCCACCAGTGACGGACAGAGTAATCAGCCCCAGCATTTT

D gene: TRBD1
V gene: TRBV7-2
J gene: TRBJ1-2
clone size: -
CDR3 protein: CASGRTGGPYGYTF
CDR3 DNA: TGTGCCAGCGGGCGGACAGGCGGGCCCTATGGCTACACCTTC

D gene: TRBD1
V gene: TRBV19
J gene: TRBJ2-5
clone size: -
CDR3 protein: CASSIYRGLETQYF
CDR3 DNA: TGTGCCAGTAGTATCTACAGGGGGCTGGAGACCCAGTACTTC

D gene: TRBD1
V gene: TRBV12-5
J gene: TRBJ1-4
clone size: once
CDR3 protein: CASGSPAGQGGATNEKLFF
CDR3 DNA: TGTGCTAGTGGTTCCCCAGCGGGACAGGGGGGTGCAACTAATGAAAAACTGTTTTTT

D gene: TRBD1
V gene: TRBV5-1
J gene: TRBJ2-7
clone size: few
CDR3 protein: CASSFTGVYEQYF
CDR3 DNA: TGCGCCAGCAGCTTTACAGGGGTTTACGAGCAGTACTTC

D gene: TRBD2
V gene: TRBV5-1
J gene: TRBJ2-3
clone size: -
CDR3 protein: CASSLDKRELDTQYF
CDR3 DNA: TGCGCCAGCAGCTTGGACAAGCGGGAGCTAGATACGCAGTATTTT

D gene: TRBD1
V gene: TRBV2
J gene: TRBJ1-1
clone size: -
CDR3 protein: CASTGGWNTEAFF
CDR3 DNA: TGTGCCAGCACAGGGGGCTGGAACACTGAAGCTTTCTTT

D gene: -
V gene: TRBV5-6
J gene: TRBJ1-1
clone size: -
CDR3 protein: CASSDWVNTEAFF
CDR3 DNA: TGTGCCAGCAGCGACTGGGTCAACACTGAAGCTTTCTTT

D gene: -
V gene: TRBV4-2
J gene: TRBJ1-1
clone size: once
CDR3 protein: CASSQEGRTEAFF
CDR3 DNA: TGTGCCAGCAGCCAAGAAGGGAGAACTGAAGCTTTCTTT

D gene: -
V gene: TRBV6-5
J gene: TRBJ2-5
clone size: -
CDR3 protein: CASSYGRLQETQYF
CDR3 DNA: TGTGCCAGCAGTTACGGGCGACTACAAGAGACCCAGTACTTC

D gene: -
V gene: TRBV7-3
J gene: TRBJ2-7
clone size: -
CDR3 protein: CASSPTGWAYEQYF
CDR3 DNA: TGTGCCAGCAGCCCCACGGGTTGGGCCTACGAGCAGTACTTC

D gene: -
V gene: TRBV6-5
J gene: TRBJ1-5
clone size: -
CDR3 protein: CASSRGIPSNQPQHF
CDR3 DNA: TGTGCCAGCAGTAGGGGCATTCCTAGCAATCAGCCCCAGCATTTT

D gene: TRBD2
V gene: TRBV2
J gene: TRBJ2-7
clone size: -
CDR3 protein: CASSEASGGSYEQYF
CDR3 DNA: TGTGCCAGCAGTGAAGCTAGCGGGGGTTCCTACGAGCAGTACTTC

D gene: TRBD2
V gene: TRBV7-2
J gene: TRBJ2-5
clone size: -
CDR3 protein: CASSLGGRALSVTQYF
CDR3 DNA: TGTGCCAGCAGCTTAGGAGGGAGGGCGCTATCGGTCACCCAGTACTTC

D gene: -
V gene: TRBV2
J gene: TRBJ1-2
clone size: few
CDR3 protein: CASSDSLFNYGYTF
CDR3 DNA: TGTGCCAGCAGCGACAGTCTTTTTAACTATGGCTACACCTTC

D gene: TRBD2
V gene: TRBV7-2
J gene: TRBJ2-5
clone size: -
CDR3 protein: CASSLFFSGTSGGGETQYF
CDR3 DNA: TGTGCCAGCAGCTTATTTTTCTCCGGGACTAGCGGGGGGGGAGAGACCCAGTACTTC

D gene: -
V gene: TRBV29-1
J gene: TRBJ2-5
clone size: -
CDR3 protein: CSAIPYGGETQYF
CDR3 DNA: TGCAGCGCGATACCCTACGGCGGAGAGACCCAGTACTTC

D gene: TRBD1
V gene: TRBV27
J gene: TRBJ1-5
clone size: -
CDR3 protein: CASSLTGVSNQPQHF
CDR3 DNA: TGTGCCAGCAGCCTGACAGGGGTTAGCAATCAGCCCCAGCATTTT

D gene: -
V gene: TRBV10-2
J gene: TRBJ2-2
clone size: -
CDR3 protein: CASSETTYTGELFF
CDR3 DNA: TGCGCCAGCAGTGAGACTACCTACACCGGGGAGCTGTTTTTT

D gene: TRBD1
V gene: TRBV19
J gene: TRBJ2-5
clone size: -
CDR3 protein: CASSPRDRGQETQYF
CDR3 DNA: TGTGCCAGTAGTCCCCGGGACAGGGGCCAAGAGACCCAGTACTTC

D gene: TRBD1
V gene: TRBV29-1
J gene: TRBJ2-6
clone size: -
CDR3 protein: CSVPGTGETGANVLTF
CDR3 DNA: TGCAGTGTTCCCGGGACAGGGGAAACTGGGGCCAACGTCCTGACTTTC

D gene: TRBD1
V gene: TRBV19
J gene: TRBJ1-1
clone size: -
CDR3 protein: CASRPLTGGQNDPEAFF
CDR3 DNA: TGTGCCAGTAGGCCTTTAACAGGGGGCCAGAACGACCCTGAAGCTTTCTTT

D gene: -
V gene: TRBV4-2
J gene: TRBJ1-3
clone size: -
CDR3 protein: CASSHPGQGLSGNTIYF
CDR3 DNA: TGTGCCAGCAGCCACCCCGGGCAGGGTTTATCTGGAAACACCATATATTTT

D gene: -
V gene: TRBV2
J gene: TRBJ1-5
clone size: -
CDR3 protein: CASNVRGSNQPQHF
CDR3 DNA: TGTGCCAGCAATGTGAGAGGTAGCAATCAGCCCCAGCATTTT